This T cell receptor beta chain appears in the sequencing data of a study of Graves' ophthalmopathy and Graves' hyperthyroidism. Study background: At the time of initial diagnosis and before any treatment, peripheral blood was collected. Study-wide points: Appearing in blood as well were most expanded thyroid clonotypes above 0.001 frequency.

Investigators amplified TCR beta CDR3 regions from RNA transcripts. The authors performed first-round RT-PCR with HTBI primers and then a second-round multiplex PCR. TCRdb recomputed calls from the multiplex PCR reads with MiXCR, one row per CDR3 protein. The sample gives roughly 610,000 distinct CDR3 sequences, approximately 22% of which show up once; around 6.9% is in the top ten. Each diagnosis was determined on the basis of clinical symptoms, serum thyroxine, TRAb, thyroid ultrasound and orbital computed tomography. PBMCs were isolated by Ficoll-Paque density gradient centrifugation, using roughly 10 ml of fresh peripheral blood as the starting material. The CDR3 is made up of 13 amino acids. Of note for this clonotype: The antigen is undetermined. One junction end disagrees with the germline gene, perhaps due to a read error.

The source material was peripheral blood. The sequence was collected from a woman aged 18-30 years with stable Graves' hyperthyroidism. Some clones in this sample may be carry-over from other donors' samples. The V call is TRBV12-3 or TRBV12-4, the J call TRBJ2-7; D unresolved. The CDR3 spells CAGSPDGAYEQYF. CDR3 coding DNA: TGTGCCGGCAGTCCGGACGGTGCCTACGAGCAGTACTTC.